Shown below are 30 T cell receptor beta chains from a single sample sequenced in a study of patients and donors after allogeneic stem cell transplantation. From the RT-PCR reads, TCRdb called clonotypes with MiXCR, one entry per CDR3 protein. The sample gives roughly 230,000 distinct CDR3 sequences, 14% of which show up once; approximately 10% is in the top ten. Sequenced sample: blood, either unsorted or a sorted T cell fraction (not recorded which). These TCRs come from a human donor who was either an allogeneic HSCT recipient or a stem cell or donor lymphocyte infusion donor (not recorded which). It is not recorded whose cells these are; they may come from a transplant donor.

This chain links TRBV12-3 or TRBV12-4 with TRBJ1-4; perhaps TRBD1 as D (6 bases). The V gene lost 0 bases and the J gene lost 8 bases, with 13 bases spanning the gap. The CDR3 covers 15 residues. CDR3 coding DNA: TGTGCCAGCAGTTTAGCGCCAGGGGCAAGGGAAAAACTGTTTTTT. This codes for CASSLAPGAREKLFF.

This clonotype was found many times. The chain uses TRBV5-6 and TRBJ1-6; tentative D call: TRBD1 (6 bases). Germline values: CDR1 SGHDT, CDR2 YYEEEE. This CDR3 has 15 amino acids. Trimming took 0 bases from V and 9 from J, leaving 13 bases between them. The DNA for the CDR3 is TGTGCCAGCAGCTTGGGGGACACCGGGCGTTCACCCCTCCACTTT. Residues: CASSLGDTGRSPLHF. The variable domain in full, completed from reference TRBV5-6 and TRBJ1-6, reads DAGVTQSPTHLIKTRGQQVTLRCSPKSGHDTVSWYQQALGQGPQFIFQYYEEEERQRGNFPDRFSGHQFPNYSSELNVNALLLGDSALYLCASSLGDTGRSPLHFGNGTRLTVT.

This clonotype has at least ten counts. V gene TRBV4-2 combines with J gene TRBJ2-1; 7 nucleotides line up with TRBD2. This CDR3 has 19 amino acids. J lost 7 bases, V lost 0 bases, and 18 bases had no gene match. The germline CDR1 and CDR2 sequences are LGHNA and YNFKEQ. The CDR3 DNA is TGTGCCAGCAGCCAAGATATGGTTACTAGCGCTGATTTACTAAATGAGCAGTTCTTC. It specifies CASSQDMVTSADLLNEQFF.

This chain uses TRBV4-3 with TRBJ2-2, with D perhaps being TRBD1 or TRBD2 (5 bases each). CDR1 and CDR2 (germline): LGHNA, YSLEER. With 2 bases removed from V and 6 bases from J, the gap between germline ends came to 13 bases. This CDR3 comprises 15 residues. CDR3 nucleotide sequence: TGCGCCAGCAGCCAACTGTCAGGGACCGCCGGGGAGCTGTTTTTT. The encoded protein is CASSQLSGTAGELFF.

This clonotype showed up many times. V is TRBV12-3 or TRBV12-4 and J is TRBJ1-1; D unresolved. V was pared by 3 bases and J by 1 base, with 9 bases between. The CDR3 is 14 residues long. This chain's CDR3 is CASSFVGRNTEAFF. The CDR3 DNA sequence: TGTGCCAGCAGTTTTGTAGGGAGGAACACTGAAGCTTTCTTT.

This clonotype was picked up a small number of times. V and J are TRBV3-1 and TRBJ2-3; 9 nucleotides align to TRBD2. The CDR3 covers 15 residues. J lost 2 bases, V lost 4 bases, and 4 bases had no gene match. Germline loops: CDR1 LGHDT, CDR2 YNNKEL (reference sequence). The CDR3 is CASSLGLAPTDTQYF. The CDR3 DNA is TGTGCCAGCAGCCTGGGACTAGCCCCCACAGATACGCAGTATTTT.

This chain uses TRBV15 with TRBJ1-4; D may be TRBD1 (5 bases). The germline CDR1 and CDR2 sequences are LNHNV and YYDKDF (reference sequence). The CDR3 spans 16 residues. V shed 0 bases and J shed 7 bases, with 15 bases lying between them. CDR3 residues: CATSRDYGGRGEKLFF. CDR3 nucleotide sequence: TGTGCCACCAGCAGAGATTACGGGGGTAGAGGTGAAAAACTGTTTTTT.

This clonotype was seen many times. The V and J genes are TRBV20-1 and TRBJ2-1; D remains unclear. CDR1 is DFQATT and CDR2 is SNEGSKA in the germline V gene (reference sequence). There are 14 residues in the CDR3. V lost 2 bases to trimming and J lost 2 bases, with 10 bases between them. This CDR3 reads CSARPARTYNEQFF. DNA for the CDR3: TGCAGTGCTAGACCGGCGCGGACCTACAATGAGCAGTTCTTC.

The chain couples TRBV6-6 to TRBJ2-7; 10 bases line up with TRBD1. Germline-derived CDR1 and CDR2 are MNHNY and SVGAGI (reference sequence). This CDR3 is built from 11 residues. The J segment lost 5 bases and the V segment lost 11 bases, leaving 3 bases of the junction unmatched. The CDR3 coding sequence is TGTGCCGGGGGGACAGGGGACGAGCAGTACTTC. This encodes CAGGTGDEQYF.

This clonotype came up a few times. The gene calls are TRBV29-1 and TRBJ2-7; 11 nucleotides align to TRBD1. CDR1 is SQVTM and CDR2 is ANQGSEA in the germline V gene. The CDR3 has 13 residues. The V segment lost 6 bases and the J segment 4 bases; nucleotides outside the gene matches: 5. This CDR3 reads CSVGQGASYEQYF. CDR3 nucleotide sequence: TGCAGCGTAGGACAGGGGGCATCTTACGAGCAGTACTTC.

This clonotype was detected many times. The chain uses TRBV12-3 or TRBV12-4 and TRBJ2-3; the D is unclear. The CDR3 is 13 residues long. The V end lost 5 bases, the J end lost 6 bases, and 12 bases lay between the germline ends. CDR3 in amino acids: CASSLNRRDTQYF. In DNA, the CDR3 is TGTGCCAGCAGTCTAAACAGACGGGATACGCAGTATTTT.

There are many counts of this clonotype. The CDR3 protein is CASSLGTSYNEQFF. CDR3 coding DNA: TGTGCCAGCAGCCTTGGGACGAGCTACAATGAGCAGTTCTTC. This chain uses TRBV11-2 with TRBJ2-1; the D gene could be TRBD1 or TRBD2 (5 bases each). Germline V gene data show CDR1 as SGHAT and CDR2 as FQNNGV. V lost 5 bases to trimming and J lost 3 bases, with 11 bases between them. The CDR3 loop spans 14 amino acids.

In this sample, this clonotype turned up a few times. The V gene is TRBV20-1, the J gene TRBJ2-4, with 7 bases identical to TRBD1. Germline V gene data show CDR1 as DFQATT and CDR2 as SNEGSKA (reference sequence). The CDR3 is made up of 14 amino acids. With 5 bases clipped from V and 3 bases from J, the junction kept 7 bases outside the gene matches. The CDR3 reads CSAQQGWGKNIQYF. The DNA of the CDR3 is TGCAGTGCTCAACAGGGGTGGGGCAAAAACATTCAGTACTTC.

This clonotype has ten or more counts. This chain links TRBV2 with TRBJ2-7; 10 bases are a match to TRBD1. CDR1 and CDR2 (germline): SNHLY, FYNNEI. The trim removed 5 bases at V and 1 base at J, leaving 5 bases unmatched. This CDR3 is 15 amino acids long. This CDR3 reads CASSRDRGGSYEQYF. Written as DNA, the CDR3 is TGTGCCAGCAGTAGGGACAGGGGAGGATCCTACGAGCAGTACTTC.

This clonotype was detected only a few times. The chain combines TRBV4-2 with TRBJ1-4; tentatively, D is TRBD1 (6 bases). The CDR3 has 15 residues. Germline CDR1 is LGHNA and CDR2 is YNFKEQ. Trimming took off 0 bases at V and 7 bases at J, with 12 bases between the two ends. The CDR3 DNA follows: TGTGCCAGCAGCCAAGATTTGGGGGCCGCTGAAAAACTGTTTTTT. Translation gives CASSQDLGAAEKLFF.

J is TRBJ2-2 and V is TRBV6-4, with D possibly matching TRBD2 (6 bases). This CDR3 region has 18 residues. Germline-derived CDR1 and CDR2 are MRHNA and SNTAGT. V was cut by 0 bases and J by 2 bases, with 16 bases left in between. The chain's CDR3 is CASSDSGGARPNTGELFF. CDR3 sequence (DNA): TGTGCCAGCAGTGACTCGGGGGGAGCCCGCCCTAACACCGGGGAGCTGTTTTTT.

This clonotype was seen more than once but under ten times. The rearrangement uses TRBV2 and TRBJ1-4; D ambiguous. The CDR3 length is 15 residues. The V end was cut by 2 bases, the J end by 3 bases, with 10 bases between. In germline, CDR1 is SNHLY, CDR2 FYNNEI. The DNA for the CDR3 is TGTGCCAGCAGTGAAAGTCGCCAGCCTAATGAAAAACTGTTTTTT. Its protein product is CASSESRQPNEKLFF. The variable domain in full, completed from reference TRBV2 and TRBJ1-4, reads EPEVTQTPSHQVTQMGQEVILRCVPISNHLYFYWYRQILGQKVEFLVSFYNNEISEKSEIFDDQFSVERPDGSNFTLKIRSTKLEDSAMYFCASSESRQPNEKLFFGSGTQLSVL.

This clonotype was counted between two and nine times. The V and J genes are TRBV5-1 and TRBJ1-1; 8 bases fit TRBD1. The CDR3 contains 17 residues. V lost 6 bases, J lost 4 bases, and 17 bases stayed unmatched. Germline CDR1 SGHRS, CDR2 YFSETQ. The CDR3 region has the DNA TGCGCCAGCAACCTGGGGGGGTCCAGGGGGCTTCCCACTGAAGCTTTCTTT. Its protein is CASNLGGSRGLPTEAFF.

This clonotype was counted only a few times. This chain uses TRBV10-3 with TRBJ2-7, with D unresolved. Per the germline V gene, CDR1 is ENHRY and CDR2 is SYGVKD. Trimming removed 6 bases from V and 2 bases from J, with 14 bases in between. This CDR3 spans 14 amino acids. In nucleotides, the CDR3 is TGTGCCATCAGCCCCGGCAGGCCCCCCTACGAGCAGTACTTC. Its translation is CAISPGRPPYEQYF.

The chain uses TRBV9 and TRBJ2-3; a possible D gene is TRBD1 (6 bases). The germline V gene has CDR1 SGDLS and CDR2 YYNGEE. The CDR3 contains 13 residues. V lost 3 bases, J lost 6 bases, and 11 bases lay in between. The CDR3 DNA reads as TGTGCCAGCAGCGCGCTCCAGGGGGATACGCAGTATTTT. This gives the protein CASSALQGDTQYF.

This clonotype was detected a few times. V gene TRBV7-2 combines with J gene TRBJ2-3; 8 nucleotides align to TRBD2. This CDR3 has 17 amino acids. Trimming took 5 bases from V and 1 from J; bases not matched to a gene: 11. In germline, CDR1 is SGHTA, CDR2 FQGNSA. The CDR3 loop is CASSLGLYGGGTDTQYF. The DNA of the CDR3 is TGTGCCAGCAGCCTCGGGCTGTACGGGGGGGGCACAGATACGCAGTATTTT.

The chain recombines TRBV18 with TRBJ2-1; TRBD2 agrees at 7 bases. CDR3 length: 15 amino acids. V trimming: 3 bases; J trimming: 5 bases; junction bases outside the gene matches: 7. Germline CDR1 reads KGHSH; CDR2 reads LQKENI. The CDR3 region is CASSPLGTTDNEQFF. CDR3 nucleotide sequence: TGTGCCAGCTCACCGCTCGGGACTACAGACAATGAGCAGTTCTTC.

In this sample, this clonotype turned up a few times. This rearrangement joins TRBV15 to TRBJ1-4; no firm D call. Germline V lookup: CDR1 LNHNV, CDR2 YYDKDF (reference sequence). The CDR3 consists of 19 residues. V was trimmed by 1 base and J by 0 bases, leaving 18 bases between them. Here the CDR3 reads CATSRGPSRVTSTNEKLFF. CDR3 nucleotide sequence: TGTGCCACCAGCAGAGGCCCGTCAAGGGTAACGTCAACTAATGAAAAACTGTTTTTT.

V and J are TRBV4-3 and TRBJ2-7; 9 bases align to TRBD1. The V segment lost 1 base and the J segment 4 bases; nucleotides outside the gene matches: 2. In germline, CDR1 is LGHNA, CDR2 YSLEER. The CDR3 runs 14 residues. CDR3 protein: CASSQAQGAYEQYF. The CDR3 coding sequence is TGCGCCAGCAGCCAAGCACAGGGGGCTTACGAGCAGTACTTC.

V gene TRBV27 combines with J gene TRBJ2-1; no clear D. This CDR3 region has 18 residues. CDR1 and CDR2 (germline): MNHEY, SMNVEV (reference sequence). Trimming removed 5 bases from V and 1 base from J, with 21 bases in between. CDR3 region: CASSLTLPQIPSYNEQFF. The CDR3 region has the DNA TGTGCCAGCAGTCTTACCCTCCCACAGATCCCTTCCTACAATGAGCAGTTCTTC.

This clonotype was counted only a few times. The V and J genes are TRBV10-3 and TRBJ2-7, with D unresolved. Trimming took 4 bases from V and 0 from J, leaving 10 bases between them. CDR1 and CDR2 from the germline V gene are ENHRY and SYGVKD. The CDR3 spans 14 residues. Written as DNA, the CDR3 is TGTGCCATCAGTGTCGGGCAGAGCTCCTACGAGCAGTACTTC. It specifies CAISVGQSSYEQYF.

The chain is built from TRBV20-1 and TRBJ2-7; a possible D gene is TRBD2 (5 bases). CDR3 length: 12 amino acids. CDR1 is DFQATT, CDR2 SNEGSKA, per germline (reference sequence). V gave up 5 bases and J gave up 6 bases, with 14 bases separating them. The chain's CDR3 is CSAQHQRTEQYF. The CDR3 nucleotides are TGCAGTGCTCAGCACCAGCGGACCGAGCAGTACTTC.

This clonotype was seen repeatedly, ten times or more. V usage is TRBV12-3 or TRBV12-4 and J usage is TRBJ2-1; D may be TRBD2 (6 bases). CDR3 length: 15 residues. The V end lost 7 bases, the J end lost 4 bases, and 17 bases lay between the germline ends. CDR3 loop: CASKMGGGVYNEQFF. The CDR3 DNA is TGTGCCAGCAAAATGGGAGGAGGGGTATACAATGAGCAGTTCTTC.

This clonotype appeared a few times. The chain has TRBV30 and TRBJ2-6; D is unresolved. Germline V gene lookup returns CDR1 GTSNPN and CDR2 SVGIG (reference sequence). V shed 0 bases and J shed 3 bases, with 3 bases lying between them. This CDR3 region has 13 residues. CDR3 in amino acids: CAWSVGGANVLTF. CDR3 nucleotide sequence: TGTGCCTGGAGTGTAGGTGGGGCCAACGTCCTGACTTTC.

This clonotype showed up many times. Since no conserved phenylalanine or tryptophan closes the CDR3, a read error is the likely cause. Because the CDR3's place on the DNA is in doubt, the DNA is left out and the CDR3 is given as listed by TCRdb. This sequence joins TRBV7-7 and TRBJ2-5. Germline assignment: CDR1 SSHAT and CDR2 FNYEAQ (reference sequence). The CDR3 is made up of 9 amino acids, end residues included. This CDR3 reads CASSLRTNL.